What follows is one T cell receptor beta chain and its context. Its specificity is unknown. This sample stems from a study of Ad26.COV2.S vaccination and SARS-CoV-2 variants. Across the whole study: Intramuscularly, Ad26.COV2.S was given either once or twice, 56 days apart. Broader study findings: The study found similar non-spike TCR breadth in vaccine and placebo recipients.

Treatment reported: around 19 received Ad26.COV2.S at low or high dose, single or two shots; several received placebo; per-sample allocation not given. Day 63 after the first vaccine or placebo injection was the time point for sampling. Germline V gene data show CDR1 as SGDLS and CDR2 as YYNGEE. Trimming removed 0 bases from V and 2 bases from J, with 4 bases in between. The CDR3 length is 13 residues. This table comes from immunoSEQ multiplex PCR, and its TCRdb copy is limited to in-frame clones, with some not included. The sample lists roughly 320,000 clones; approximately 80% were seen once. The sequenced sample was peripheral blood, obtained in a trial of Ad26.COV2.S vaccine versus placebo. The V gene is TRBV9, the J gene TRBJ2-3; D ambiguous. The clonotype comes from a person aged 18-60 years who received the Ad26.COV2.S COVID-19 vaccine or a placebo. The CDR3 sequence is CASSVGVTDTQYF. Here the CDR3 DNA reads TGTGCCAGCAGCGTAGGGGTCACAGATACGCAGTATTTT.